The 12 T cell receptor beta chains presented below share a single source sample, sequenced in a study of control samples from healthy donors and cancer patients. Clones were read by immunoSEQ multiplex PCR, and TCRdb kept only the in-frame ones, dropping some. The sample carries more than 150,000 clones, over 90% recorded once. Sequenced material: blood. The origin of the receptors is a man in his fifties in good health.

Only one count was recorded for this clone. The V gene is TRBV5-4, the J gene TRBJ2-1; TRBD2 aligns across 10 bases. Looked up from germline, CDR1 is SGHNT and CDR2 is YYREEE (reference sequence). There are 14 residues in the CDR3. V lost 1 base, J lost 8 bases, and 3 bases stayed unmatched. This CDR3 is CASSLTSGKDEQFF. The CDR3 DNA reads as TGTGCCAGCAGCTTGACTAGCGGGAAGGATGAGCAGTTCTTC.

The V call is TRBV7-9, the J call TRBJ2-5; 8 bases are a match to TRBD1. This CDR3 has 16 residues. In germline, CDR1 is SEHNR, CDR2 FQNEAQ (reference sequence). V lost 5 bases to trimming and J lost 2 bases; unmatched junction nucleotides: 10. The CDR3 DNA is TGTGCCAGCAGCCACAGGGGGAGGCCAGGGCAAGAGACCCAGTACTTC. It encodes CASSHRGRPGQETQYF.

On this clone itself: In the same sample, other DNA sequences code for this CDR3. The chain has TRBV5-1 and TRBJ2-2; TRBD1 or TRBD2 may be the D gene (6 bases each). V lost 0 bases to trimming and J lost 6 bases, with 9 bases between them. The CDR3 is made up of 14 amino acids. CDR1 SGHRS and CDR2 YFSETQ come from the germline V gene. This CDR3 is CASSLVGGPGELFF. CDR3 nucleotide sequence: TGCGCCAGCAGCTTGGTAGGGGGGCCCGGGGAGCTGTTTTTT.

The CDR3 DNA reads TGCGCCAGCAGCCAGTCGGGGCAGGGGGCGTGGGAGACCCAGTACTTC. Protein product: CASSQSGQGAWETQYF. The rearrangement links TRBV4-1 to TRBJ2-5, with 8 nucleotides matching TRBD1. This CDR3 has 16 amino acids. The germline gives CDR1 MGHRA, CDR2 YSYEKL. The trim removed 3 bases at V and 5 bases at J, leaving 11 bases unmatched.

The chain recombines TRBV5-1 with TRBJ1-3; TRBD1 matches at 11 bases. The junction had 6 bases not matched to a gene; V was cut back by 6 bases and J by 7 bases. This CDR3 has 14 amino acids. Per germline, CDR1 SGHRS and CDR2 YFSETQ. CDR3 sequence (DNA): TGCGCCAGCAAAGGGACAGGGGGACGGAACACCATATATTTT. It is translated as CASKGTGGRNTIYF.

The V call is TRBV5-1, the J call TRBJ1-2; D not resolved. There are 11 residues in the CDR3. Germline CDR1 SGHRS, CDR2 YFSETQ. V lost 1 base to trimming and J lost 8 bases, with 6 bases between them. The CDR3, as DNA: TGCGCCAGCAGCTTGAATGGGGGCTACACCTTC. Its translation: CASSLNGGYTF. Filled out from reference TRBV5-1 and TRBJ1-2, the complete variable domain reads KAGVTQTPRYLIKTRGQQVTLSCSPISGHRSVSWYQQTPGQGLQFLFEYFSETQRNKGNFPGRFSGRQFSNSRSEMNVSTLELGDSALYLCASSLNGGYTFGSGTRLTVV.

This clone was observed once. The chain couples TRBV5-6 to TRBJ2-2, with TRBD2 matching 9 bases. The CDR3 sequence is 14 residues long. In germline, CDR1 is SGHDT, CDR2 YYEEEE. V dropped 6 bases and J dropped 7; count of bases not matched to a gene: 7. The DNA of the CDR3 is TGTGCCAGCACTGTGGGACTAGCTGACGGGGAGCTGTTTTTT. This translates into CASTVGLADGELFF.

This clone was seen a handful of times. CDR3 DNA: TGTGCCAGCAGCCGCCAGGTAGAGCGTCCCGTCCTATTCTTC. Translation gives CASSRQVERPVLFF. V gene TRBV11-2 combines with J gene TRBJ2-1; D ambiguous. Trimming took 5 bases from V and 16 from J, leaving 24 bases between them. Germline CDR1 SGHAT, CDR2 FQNNGV. CDR3 length equals 14 residues.

The V and J genes are TRBV28 and TRBJ2-7, with no clear D. V lost 4 bases, J lost 1 base, and 14 bases lay in between. Per the germline V gene, CDR1 is MDHEN and CDR2 is SYDVKM. The CDR3 has 15 amino acids. CDR3 amino acids: CASSSWSAGSYEQYF. The CDR3 coding sequence is TGTGCCAGCAGTTCTTGGTCCGCAGGTTCCTACGAGCAGTACTTC.

The chain combines TRBV3-1 (or the pseudogene TRBV3-2) with TRBJ2-2; 8 bases agree with TRBD2. Germline V gene sequence: CDR1 LGHDT, CDR2 YNNKEL (reference sequence). Trimming removed 0 bases from V and 5 bases from J; junction bases left unmatched: 5. The CDR3 length is 16 residues. CDR3 bases: TGTGCCAGCAGCCAAGATAAGGCTAGCGGGACCGGGGAGCTGTTTTTT. Residues: CASSQDKASGTGELFF.

This clone was seen only once. J is TRBJ2-3 and V is TRBV11-2; TRBD1 matches 8 bases. The germline V gene encodes CDR1 SGHAT and CDR2 FQNNGV. V dropped 0 bases and J dropped 7; count of bases not matched to a gene: 12. The CDR3 runs 17 residues. CDR3 sequence (DNA): TGTGCCAGCAGCTTAGATCAAACCAGGACAGGGCCCAATACGCAGTATTTT. Translating gives CASSLDQTRTGPNTQYF.

The chain recombines TRBV3-1 (or the pseudogene TRBV3-2) with TRBJ2-2, with D possibly being TRBD1 (5 bases). The CDR3 sequence is 14 residues long. Trimming took off 3 bases at V and 3 bases at J, with 8 bases between the two ends. The germline gives CDR1 LGHDT, CDR2 YNNKEL (reference sequence). This CDR3 reads CASSHRVDTGELFF. Written as DNA, the CDR3 is TGTGCCAGCAGCCACAGGGTGGACACCGGGGAGCTGTTTTTT.